These 30 T cell receptor beta chains were all obtained from the same sample, sequenced in a study of human thymus T cells (dated by TCRdb to 2019 to 2021). Library preparation employed the immunoSEQ multiplex PCR assay. TCRdb provides this immuneACCESS table in a form limited to in-frame rearrangements. Some clones are lacking; in checked studies, under half of them reflect an unresolved V gene, and why the rest are absent is not known. The sample table contains about 60,000 clones; only one count was recorded for around 94% of them. Roughly 5.7% of the sample is in the top ten clones. Source material: blood. These receptors were obtained from a boy younger than two with a congenital heart defect but otherwise immunologically healthy.

The chain carries TRBV18 and TRBJ2-5; the match to TRBD1 covers 8 bases. J was trimmed by 5 bases and V by 3 bases; bases with no gene match: 11. Germline loops: CDR1 KGHSH, CDR2 LQKENI. This CDR3 is built from 16 residues. CDR3 nucleotide sequence: TGTGCCAGCTCACCCCGGACAGGGAAGGAGGACGAGACCCAGTACTTC. This translates into CASSPRTGKEDETQYF. The full variable domain, its missing parts supplied by reference TRBV18 and TRBJ2-5, is NAGVMQNPRHLVRRRGQEARLRCSPMKGHSHVYWYRQLPEEGLKFMVYLQKENIIDESGMPKERFSAEFPKEGPSILRIQQVVRGDSAAYFCASSPRTGKEDETQYFGPGTRLLVL.

The chain links TRBV7-8 to TRBJ2-1; TRBD2 matches 8 bases. The CDR3 has 15 residues. With V trimmed by 0 bases and J by 12 bases, 10 bases remained unmatched. Germline V gene data show CDR1 as SGHVS and CDR2 as FQNEAQ. CDR3 residues: CASSLASGAPNLQFF. As DNA, the CDR3 is TGTGCCAGCAGCTTAGCTAGCGGGGCCCCTAACTTGCAGTTCTTC. Based on the CDR3 plus reference TRBV7-8 and TRBJ2-1, the full variable domain is GAGVSQSPRYKVAKRGQDVALRCDPISGHVSLFWYQQALGQGPEFLTYFQNEAQLDKSGLPSDRFFAERPEGSVSTLKIQRTQQEDSAVYLCASSLASGAPNLQFFGPGTRLTVL.

The chain is built from TRBV6-5 and TRBJ2-7; no definite D call. Per the germline V gene, CDR1 is MNHEY and CDR2 is SVGAGI. The V end lost 7 bases, the J end lost 1 base, and 17 bases lay between the germline ends. The CDR3 length is 15 residues. The CDR3 DNA follows: TGTGCCAGCACCCAGAGGCCACGTACGTCCTACGAGCAGTACTTC. This encodes CASTQRPRTSYEQYF.

V gene TRBV30 combines with J gene TRBJ2-5; D may be TRBD2 (5 bases). Per the germline V gene, CDR1 is GTSNPN and CDR2 is SVGIG (reference sequence). Trimming left V 3 bases short and J 7 bases short, with 15 bases between. This CDR3 contains 13 residues. The CDR3 here is CAWSTSGMGTQYF. The CDR3 nucleotides are TGTGCCTGGAGCACTAGTGGGATGGGGACCCAGTACTTC.

In its sample, this clone was seen once. The chain recombines TRBV28 with TRBJ1-6; D is undetermined. Germline CDR1 MDHEN, CDR2 SYDVKM. The CDR3 loop spans 18 amino acids. The ends were cut back, 1 base at V and 7 bases at J, with 20 bases in the middle. The CDR3 protein is CASSLYLPGPAGNSPLHF. Here the CDR3 DNA reads TGTGCCAGCAGTTTATACCTACCTGGACCGGCGGGGAATTCACCCCTCCACTTT.

The CDR3 reads CASSFTGGIEQYF. The CDR3 coding sequence is TGTGCCAGCAGCTTCACAGGGGGCATCGAGCAGTACTTC. The chain uses TRBV7-2 and TRBJ2-7; 9 nucleotides line up with TRBD1. Germline assignment: CDR1 SGHTA and CDR2 FQGNSA. Germline trimming cut 3 bases from V and 6 bases from J; bases unmatched to any gene: 3. The CDR3 extends over 13 amino acids.

The CDR3 is CASSSTGASTDTQYF. In DNA, the CDR3 is TGTGCCAGCAGCTCGACGGGGGCTAGCACAGATACGCAGTATTTT. The genes are TRBV7-2 and TRBJ2-3; D is perhaps TRBD1 or TRBD2 (6 bases each). The germline V gene has CDR1 SGHTA and CDR2 FQGNSA. This CDR3 has 15 residues. The ends were cut back, 4 bases at V and 0 bases at J, with 11 bases in the middle. Combining the CDR3 with reference TRBV7-2 and TRBJ2-3 gives the whole variable domain GAGVSQSPSNKVTEKGKDVELRCDPISGHTALYWYRQSLGQGLEFLIYFQGNSAPDKSGLPSDRFSAERTGGSVSTLTIQRTQQEDSAVYLCASSSTGASTDTQYFGPGTRLTVL.

The chain carries TRBV2 and TRBJ2-5; 7 nucleotides line up with TRBD2. Per germline, CDR1 SNHLY and CDR2 FYNNEI. V shed 7 bases, J shed 1 base, and the junction held 3 bases outside the gene matches. This CDR3 is built from 13 residues. CDR3 nucleotides: TGTGCCAGCACTCGGGGGGTCCAAGAGACCCAGTACTTC. Translating gives CASTRGVQETQYF. Looking up the rest from reference TRBV2 and TRBJ2-5 gives the full variable domain: EPEVTQTPSHQVTQMGQEVILRCVPISNHLYFYWYRQILGQKVEFLVSFYNNEISEKSEIFDDQFSVERPDGSNFTLKIRSTKLEDSAMYFCASTRGVQETQYFGPGTRLLVL.

This sequence joins TRBV18 and TRBJ2-5; D may correspond to TRBD1 or TRBD2 (5 bases each). The V gene's germline CDR1 is KGHSH and CDR2 LQKENI. The germline V and J ends were trimmed by 0 bases and 3 bases, with 5 bases remaining between them. The CDR3 has 13 amino acids. This CDR3 is CASSPPGEETQYF. CDR3 sequence (DNA): TGTGCCAGCTCACCACCGGGGGAAGAGACCCAGTACTTC.

The chain is built from TRBV4-1 and TRBJ2-1, with unresolved D. V dropped 1 base and J dropped 2 bases, with 6 bases sitting between them. Germline V gene sequence: CDR1 MGHRA, CDR2 YSYEKL. The CDR3 extends over 14 amino acids. The CDR3 DNA reads as TGCGCCAGCAGCCAAGCAGCTACCTACAATGAGCAGTTCTTC. Translated: CASSQAATYNEQFF.

The V call is TRBV4-2, the J call TRBJ2-2; TRBD1 matches 10 bases. Per the germline V gene, CDR1 is LGHNA and CDR2 is YNFKEQ. With V trimmed by 3 bases and J by 3 bases, 7 bases remained unmatched. CDR3 length: 17 residues. Written as DNA, the CDR3 is TGTGCCAGCAGCCATAGGGACAGGGGCCTTTACACCGGGGAGCTGTTTTTT. It codes for CASSHRDRGLYTGELFF.

The rearrangement links TRBV6-1 to TRBJ2-7; TRBD1 matches 8 bases. The V gene's germline CDR1 is MNHNS and CDR2 SASEGT. The CDR3 runs to 15 residues. After removal of 1 base from V and 2 bases from J, the junction contained 4 bases not matched to a gene. The CDR3 spells CASSEGRQGPYEQYF. The CDR3 DNA reads as TGTGCCAGCAGTGAAGGGCGACAGGGGCCCTACGAGCAGTACTTC.

This chain uses TRBV6-1 with TRBJ2-2; D uncertain. Trimming removed 7 bases at V and 1 base at J, with 13 bases between. Germline-derived CDR1 and CDR2 are MNHNS and SASEGT. The CDR3 has 15 residues. The DNA of the CDR3 is TGTGCCAGCAATAAGGCACTCATGAACACCGGGGAGCTGTTTTTT. Translating gives CASNKALMNTGELFF.

This rearrangement joins TRBV10-3 to TRBJ1-5, with D tentatively TRBD1 (6 bases). V lost 6 bases to trimming and J lost 4 bases, with 13 bases between them. This CDR3 contains 14 residues. CDR1 and CDR2 from the germline V gene are ENHRY and SYGVKD. The CDR3 sequence: CAISKDRANQPQHF. DNA of the CDR3: TGTGCCATCAGCAAGGACAGAGCTAATCAGCCCCAGCATTTT.

V gene TRBV9 combines with J gene TRBJ2-6; 12 positions agree with TRBD1. The germline gives CDR1 SGDLS, CDR2 YYNGEE. V lost 4 bases to trimming and J lost 4 bases; unmatched junction nucleotides: 15. The length of the CDR3 is 20 residues. Here the CDR3 DNA reads TGTGCCAGCAGCCCAGGGACCGGGACAGGGGGCGCGTTAGGGGCCAACGTCCTGACTTTC. Protein sequence: CASSPGTGTGGALGANVLTF. The variable domain in full, with the rest retrieved from reference TRBV9 and TRBJ2-6, is DSGVTQTPKHLITATGQRVTLRCSPRSGDLSVYWYQQSLDQGLQFLIQYYNGEERAKGNILERFSAQQFPDLHSELNLSSLELGDSALYFCASSPGTGTGGALGANVLTFGAGSRLTVL.

The rearrangement links TRBV27 to TRBJ2-7; 11 bases map to TRBD1. After removal of 2 bases from V and 3 bases from J, the junction contained 6 bases not matched to a gene. Germline V gene sequence: CDR1 MNHEY, CDR2 SMNVEV (reference sequence). CDR3 length equals 16 residues. Written as DNA, the CDR3 is TGTGCCAGCAGTTTAATCGGGACAGGGGGATACTACGAGCAGTACTTC. Translated, it gives CASSLIGTGGYYEQYF.

The chain uses TRBV27 and TRBJ1-2; 9 nucleotides agree with TRBD1. The CDR3 loop spans 15 amino acids. Trimming removed 5 bases from V and 4 bases from J; junction bases left unmatched: 8. In germline, CDR1 is MNHEY, CDR2 SMNVEV (reference sequence). The CDR3 nucleotides read TGTGCCAGCAGTCCGGGACAGGGTGGACGCTATGGCTACACCTTC. It codes for CASSPGQGGRYGYTF.

The CDR3 DNA reads TGTGCCAGCATACAAAACCGGGGCGGAGAGACCCAGTACTTC. Amino acid sequence: CASIQNRGGETQYF. The rearrangement links TRBV2 to TRBJ2-5; D might be TRBD1 or TRBD2, each matching 5 bases. The CDR3 is 14 amino acids. The ends were cut back, 7 bases at V and 4 bases at J, with 16 bases in the middle. From germline, CDR1 is SNHLY and CDR2 FYNNEI.

The chain carries TRBV6-1 and TRBJ2-7, with TRBD1 as a possible D gene (6 bases). The CDR3 is 17 amino acids. Germline V gene data show CDR1 as MNHNS and CDR2 as SASEGT. Trimming took 4 bases from V and 6 from J, leaving 25 bases between them. Here the CDR3 DNA reads TGTGCCAGCAGTGTTGGGGTAAAGAACAGGGTTGAGGGCGAGCAGTACTTC. It specifies CASSVGVKNRVEGEQYF.

This clone was detected once. This chain uses TRBV9 with TRBJ2-3; a weak D match, TRBD2 (7 bases). CDR3 size: 14 residues. The V and J ends lost 0 bases and 6 bases respectively, with 11 bases between them. Per germline, CDR1 SGDLS and CDR2 YYNGEE. CDR3 sequence (DNA): TGTGCCAGCAGCGTAGCCGGGGGGCGGGATACGCAGTATTTT. Its protein product is CASSVAGGRDTQYF.

The chain joins TRBV7-6 to TRBJ2-1; no firm D call. This CDR3 spans 12 amino acids. Germline V lookup: CDR1 SGHVS, CDR2 FNYEAQ. Trimming took 2 bases from V and 9 from J, leaving 8 bases between them. CDR3 nucleotide sequence: TGTGCCAGCAGCTTACTAGAGGCTGAGCAGTTCTTC. Amino acids: CASSLLEAEQFF.

The chain uses TRBV5-4 and TRBJ2-3; 10 bases map to TRBD2. Germline V CDR1 and CDR2: SGHNT, YYREEE (reference sequence). Unmatched junction bases numbered 2, after V lost 3 bases and J lost 1 base. CDR3 length equals 15 residues. CDR3 coding DNA: TGTGCCAGCAGCTACAGCGGGGGGGGCACAGATACGCAGTATTTT. It encodes CASSYSGGGTDTQYF.

V usage is TRBV25-1 and J usage is TRBJ2-7, with unresolved D. The CDR3 length is 11 residues. Trimming removed 6 bases at V and 0 bases at J, with 3 bases between. The germline gives CDR1 MGHDK, CDR2 SYGVNS. The chain's CDR3 is CASSRSYEQYF. CDR3 in DNA: TGTGCCAGCAGCCGCTCCTACGAGCAGTACTTC.

The rearrangement links TRBV7-9 to TRBJ2-2; 9 positions match TRBD2. Germline V gene data show CDR1 as SEHNR and CDR2 as FQNEAQ (reference sequence). V dropped 2 bases and J dropped 5; count of bases not matched to a gene: 9. The CDR3 runs 17 residues. CDR3 nucleotides: TGTGCCAGCAGCTTACGCCGTCTAGCGGGGCGGACCGGGGAGCTGTTTTTT. Translated: CASSLRRLAGRTGELFF.

This clone has a single count. J is TRBJ2-1 and V is TRBV4-2; D assignment may be TRBD1 or TRBD2 (6 bases each). CDR3 length equals 16 residues. In germline, CDR1 is LGHNA, CDR2 YNFKEQ. The V gene lost 0 bases and the J gene lost 7 bases, with 16 bases spanning the gap. The CDR3 protein is CASSQDRWGAGNEQFF. CDR3 coding DNA: TGTGCCAGCAGCCAAGATCGATGGGGGGCGGGGAATGAGCAGTTCTTC.

The chain recombines TRBV19 with TRBJ1-2; D is undetermined. V shed 5 bases and J shed 1 base, with 14 bases lying between them. The germline gives CDR1 LNHDA, CDR2 SQIVND (reference sequence). The CDR3 totals 15 residues. The CDR3 bases are TGTGCCAGTAGTCCCCCCCTCGGGTATAACTATGGCTACACCTTC. This sequence encodes CASSPPLGYNYGYTF.

The chain links TRBV5-1 to TRBJ1-1, with 9 bases that match TRBD1. The V gene's germline CDR1 is SGHRS and CDR2 YFSETQ. Trimming took 3 bases from V and 3 from J; bases not matched to a gene: 3. The CDR3 consists of 14 residues. CDR3 coding DNA: TGCGCCAGCAGCTCACAGGGGGCAGACACTGAAGCTTTCTTT. It codes for CASSSQGADTEAFF. Looking up the rest from reference TRBV5-1 and TRBJ1-1 gives the full variable domain: KAGVTQTPRYLIKTRGQQVTLSCSPISGHRSVSWYQQTPGQGLQFLFEYFSETQRNKGNFPGRFSGRQFSNSRSEMNVSTLELGDSALYLCASSSQGADTEAFFGQGTRLTVV.

The V and J genes are TRBV4-1 and TRBJ1-4; D perhaps matches TRBD1 (6 bases). This CDR3 has 15 residues. Looked up from germline, CDR1 is MGHRA and CDR2 is YSYEKL. Trimming took 6 bases from V and 5 from J, leaving 16 bases between them. Here the CDR3 reads CASRGTWTENEKLFF. The CDR3 nucleotides are TGCGCCAGCAGGGGGACTTGGACAGAGAATGAAAAACTGTTTTTT.

This chain connects TRBV19 to TRBJ2-1, with TRBD1 identical over 8 bases. The V gene's germline CDR1 is LNHDA and CDR2 SQIVND (reference sequence). There are 15 residues in the CDR3. V was pared by 10 bases and J by 6 bases, with 14 bases of the junction left unmatched. The CDR3 here is CATNRWSGGLNEQFF. The DNA of the CDR3 is TGTGCCACGAATAGGTGGTCAGGGGGCCTCAATGAGCAGTTCTTC.

The chain links TRBV27 to TRBJ2-5; D could derive from TRBD1 or TRBD2 (6 bases each). The length of the CDR3 is 12 residues. Germline-derived CDR1 and CDR2 are MNHEY and SMNVEV (reference sequence). The ends were cut back, 6 bases at V and 6 bases at J, with 11 bases in the middle. The CDR3 DNA is TGTGCCAGCAGGTCGGGGGCTCAGACCCAGTACTTC. Translated, it gives CASRSGAQTQYF.